Listed below are T cell receptor beta chains from one sample, sequenced in a study of blood T cell repertoires in COVID-19. Sequenced by immunoSEQ multiplex PCR; TCRdb stores in-frame clones only, minus some. Of some 160,000 clones in the sample, around 84% were seen once. The sequenced material came from PBMCs or T cells enriched from blood (not recorded which). These receptors all stem from a woman in her 50s who had recovered from COVID-19. Each CDR3 is given with its conserved first and last residue. A D gene is named only where the DNA matches it firmly. Clone sizes are given selectively: once, few, many, or a class where the clone is expanded.

>-|TRBJ1-2|TRBV6-5|TRBD1
TGTGCCAGCAGCAAAACAGGGGCCTATGGCTACACCTTC
CASSKTGAYGYTF
>-|TRBJ2-5|TRBV5-1|TRBD2
TGCGCCAGCAGCTTGGAAGGCGGGGGTAGCGGATACCAAGAGACCCAGTACTTC
CASSLEGGGSGYQETQYF
>-|TRBJ2-1|TRBV28|TRBD2
TGTGCCAGCAGTCCGGGGGGAGCGGCGGACTACAATGAGCAGTTCTTC
CASSPGGAADYNEQFF
>-|TRBJ2-1|TRBV18|TRBD2
TGTGCCAGCTCACCCCGGGAGGGCCTCTACAATGAGCAGTTCTTC
CASSPREGLYNEQFF
>once|TRBJ2-7|TRBV2|-
TGTGCCAGCAGCCAGGGAAGCTCCTACGAGCAGTACTTC
CASSQGSSYEQYF
>few|TRBJ2-5|TRBV24-1|-
TGTGCCACCAGTGATTTTTTGCTGGCGGATGGCCAAGAGACCCAGTACTTC
CATSDFLLADGQETQYF
>few|TRBJ1-5|TRBV5-1|-
TGCGCCAGCAGCCCGACGGGGGGCGGAGGACAGCCCCAGCATTTT
CASSPTGGGGQPQHF
>-|TRBJ2-2|TRBV4-3|TRBD2
TGCGCCAGCAGCCAAGATCGGGGACTAGCGTCCACCGGGGAGCTGTTTTTT
CASSQDRGLASTGELFF
>-|TRBJ2-7|TRBV6-2/TRBV6-3|-
TGTGCCAGCACCCCGGGACTCCTCTCCTACGAGCAGTACTTC
CASTPGLLSYEQYF
>-|TRBJ1-5|TRBV28|-
TGTGCCAGCAGATCGCGGAATCAGCCCCAGCATTTT
CASRSRNQPQHF
>-|TRBJ2-7|TRBV4-1|TRBD1
TGCGCCAGCAGCCAAGGTTCCGGGACAGGGCGGTACGAGCAGTACTTC
CASSQGSGTGRYEQYF
>once|TRBJ1-5|TRBV24-1|-
TGTGCCGCAGGGACACAGGATCAGCCCCAGCATTTT
CAAGTQDQPQHF
>-|TRBJ2-1|TRBV18|TRBD2
TGTGCCAGCTCACCCCCTAGCGGGAGGGTTTACAATGAGCAGTTCTTC
CASSPPSGRVYNEQFF
>-|TRBJ2-1|TRBV7-2|-
TGTGCCAGCAGCTTAGACGGGAACTCCTACAATGAGCAGTTCTTC
CASSLDGNSYNEQFF
>-|TRBJ1-2|TRBV7-2|TRBD1
TGTGCCAGCAGCCCAGACCCTCAGGGGGCCCGGTATGGCTACACCTTC
CASSPDPQGARYGYTF
>-|TRBJ1-1|TRBV14|-
TGTGCCAGCAGCCAAGATGCGGGGAACGTGGACACTGAAGCTTTCTTT
CASSQDAGNVDTEAFF
>-|TRBJ2-3|TRBV4-1|TRBD2
TGCGCCAGCAGCCATTTGGGGGGGGGAGGCACAGATACGCAGTATTTT
CASSHLGGGGTDTQYF
>-|TRBJ1-2|TRBV6-5|-
TGTGCCAGCACGCCTAACGGGGGGGGCTTTGGCTACACCTTC
CASTPNGGGFGYTF
>few|TRBJ1-1|TRBV18|TRBD1
TGTGCCAGCTCATCTTCTACAGGGGTTACTGAAGCTTTCTTT
CASSSSTGVTEAFF
>-|TRBJ1-4|TRBV7-2|-
TGTGCCAGCAGCTTAAAGTCGGTCACCAATGAAAAACTGTTTTTT
CASSLKSVTNEKLFF
>-|TRBJ2-7|TRBV7-2|-
TGTGCCAGCAGCCTAAGACAGGACTACGAGCAGTACTTC
CASSLRQDYEQYF
>-|TRBJ2-1|TRBV5-6|-
TGTGCCAGCAGGGTAGGGGGTGAGCAGTTCTTC
CASRVGGEQFF
>once|TRBJ1-5|TRBV19|-
TGTGCCAGTAGTCCCCTTTCCCGGGAGCAGCCCCAGCATTTT
CASSPLSREQPQHF
>-|TRBJ1-6|TRBV25-1|-
TGTGCCAGCAGTGGGGGAGGCGGCAGCTCCTATAATTCACCCCTCCACTTT
CASSGGGGSSYNSPLHF
>-|TRBJ2-1|TRBV11-1|-
TGTGCCAGCAGCATTCAGGGGGGAGCCAATGAGCAGTTCTTC
CASSIQGGANEQFF
>-|TRBJ1-4|TRBV24-1|-
TGTGCCACCAGTGAGCTGATCAGTTTCAACAGGGTAGGGGAAAAACTGTTTTTT
CATSELISFNRVGEKLFF
>-|TRBJ1-1|TRBV2|TRBD1
TGTGCCAGCGGGAAGGGACAGAGCGTTGAAGCTTTCTTT
CASGKGQSVEAFF